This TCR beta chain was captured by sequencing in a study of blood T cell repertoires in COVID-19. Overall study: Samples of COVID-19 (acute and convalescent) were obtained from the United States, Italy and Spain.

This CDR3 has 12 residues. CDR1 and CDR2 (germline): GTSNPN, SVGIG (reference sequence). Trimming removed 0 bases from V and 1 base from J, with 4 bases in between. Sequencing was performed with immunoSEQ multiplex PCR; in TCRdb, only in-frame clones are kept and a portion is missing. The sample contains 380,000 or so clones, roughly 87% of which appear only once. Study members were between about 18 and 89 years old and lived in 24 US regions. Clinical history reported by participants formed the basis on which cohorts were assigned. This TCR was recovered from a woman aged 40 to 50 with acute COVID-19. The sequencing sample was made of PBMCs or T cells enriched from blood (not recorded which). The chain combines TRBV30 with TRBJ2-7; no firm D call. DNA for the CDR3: TGTGCCTGGAGTGTTAATTCCTACGAGCAGTACTTC. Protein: CAWSVNSYEQYF.